The 3 T cell receptor beta chains below come from one sample, sequenced in a study of metastatic and nonmetastatic thyroid tumors (dated by TCRdb to the early 2020s). Library prep was done by PCR. The sequencer listed for this sample is Illumina HiSeq 4000. TCRdb reprocessing: public reads trimmed at Q25 with fastp, clones called with MiXCR, in-frame beta chains kept. Counted in this sample were 20,000 or so clones; approximately 23% of them appeared once. Approximately 13% of the sample comes from the top ten. None of the patients had been given any treatment before thyroid surgery. Sequenced: tumor tissue. These TCRs come from a female donor with papillary thyroid cancer or a benign thyroid nodule (not recorded which). Some clones in this sample may be carry-over from other donors' samples.

This clone was seen repeatedly, ten times or more. The rearrangement joins TRBV12-3 or TRBV12-4 to TRBJ2-1; 8 bases agree with TRBD2. The CDR3 extends over 17 amino acids. The V gene end was trimmed by 2 bases and the J gene end by 6 bases; junction bases not matched to a gene: 12. This chain's CDR3 is CASSLPPVGRASNEQFF. As DNA, the CDR3 is TGTGCCAGCAGTTTACCTCCCGTCGGGAGGGCCTCCAATGAGCAGTTCTTC.

By proportion, this clone is medium-sized (0.01 to 0.1%). V and J are TRBV7-2 and TRBJ2-2; D ambiguous. V shed 7 bases and J shed 6 bases, with 9 bases lying between them. This CDR3 region has 12 residues. Per germline, CDR1 SGHTA and CDR2 FQGNSA. The CDR3 nucleotides read TGTGCCAGCACCGACTCCTCCGGGGAGCTGTTTTTT. Its protein is CASTDSSGELFF.

This clone showed up many times. The chain carries TRBV28 and TRBJ2-1; TRBD2 matches 8 bases. The length of the CDR3 is 15 residues. CDR1 MDHEN and CDR2 SYDVKM come from the germline V gene. The junction had 3 bases not matched to a gene; V was cut back by 5 bases and J by 0 bases. The CDR3 region is CASSGSGSSYNEQFF. CDR3 coding DNA: TGTGCCAGCAGTGGCAGCGGGAGCTCCTACAATGAGCAGTTCTTC.